This note documents a single T cell receptor (beta chain) sequence. This record comes from a study of T cell responses to AZD1222 COVID-19 vaccine. The method was immunoSEQ multiplex PCR; TCRdb's version includes in-frame clones alone and lacks a portion of them. The sample yields some 130,000 clones, roughly nine tenths seen once. The CDR3 extends over 19 amino acids. V shed 5 bases, J shed 1 base, and the junction held 13 bases outside the gene matches. Per germline, CDR1 SEHNR and CDR2 FQNEAQ (reference sequence). This TCR was recovered from an adult in good health. Sequenced material: peripheral blood, taken on day 0 of AZD1222 vaccination. V gene TRBV7-9 combines with J gene TRBJ2-2; 10 bases line up with TRBD1. CDR3 coding DNA: TGTGCCAGCAGCCCCAACCCGGGACAGGGGAAACGGAACACCGGGGAGCTGTTTTTT. Its protein is CASSPNPGQGKRNTGELFF.